Following are 28 T cell receptor beta chains from one sample sequenced in a study of shared clonotypes between healthy human individuals. Data came from immunoSEQ multiplex PCR; TCRdb stores just in-frame clones and leaves some out. The repertoire consists of around 1.5 million clones, with 95% to 99% occurring once and the leading ten covering roughly 0.4%. Specimen: naive CD4+ T cells sorted from blood. The sample's subset: CD45RA+ positively selected. These TCRs come from a man aged 25-45 years in good health.

The genes are TRBV27 and TRBJ2-1, with 12 bases lining up with TRBD2. Germline V lookup: CDR1 MNHEY, CDR2 SMNVEV (reference sequence). This CDR3 spans 19 amino acids. Unmatched junction bases numbered 15, after V lost 5 bases and J lost 4 bases. DNA for the CDR3: TGTGCCAGCAGTGCAGGACAGGGGCTAGCGGGAGGGGCTTACAATGAGCAGTTCTTC. As protein: CASSAGQGLAGGAYNEQFF.

The rearrangement uses TRBV19 and TRBJ1-2; TRBD1 aligns across 12 bases. Germline V gives CDR1 LNHDA, CDR2 SQIVND (reference sequence). This CDR3 is 17 amino acids long. V gave up 3 bases and J gave up 6 bases; unmatched junction bases: 11. In DNA form, the CDR3 reads TGTGCCAGTAGTATTTTCCGGGACAGGGGGCGCACGGATGGCTACACCTTC. Protein product: CASSIFRDRGRTDGYTF. The full variable domain, with the rest looked up from reference TRBV19 and TRBJ1-2, is DGGITQSPKYLFRKEGQNVTLSCEQNLNHDAMYWYRQDPGQGLRLIYYSQIVNDFQKGDIAEGYSVSREKKESFPLTVTSAQKNPTAFYLCASSIFRDRGRTDGYTFGSGTRLTVV.

This chain links TRBV2 with TRBJ2-3, with 12 bases lining up with TRBD2. The CDR3 covers 15 residues. Trimming removed 1 base from V and 10 bases from J; junction bases left unmatched: 6. In germline, CDR1 is SNHLY, CDR2 FYNNEI. This CDR3 reads CASSEVLAGGIAQYF. In DNA form, the CDR3 reads TGTGCCAGCAGTGAAGTCCTAGCGGGAGGGATAGCGCAGTATTTT.

This clone was seen once. The chain's CDR3 is CASSFLADTIYF. In nucleotides, the CDR3 is TGTGCCAGCAGCTTTCTTGCGGACACCATATATTTT. The V gene is TRBV7-9, the J gene TRBJ1-3, with D unclear. The CDR3 spans 12 residues. V shed 3 bases and J shed 8 bases, with 8 bases lying between them. Germline V gene sequence: CDR1 SEHNR, CDR2 FQNEAQ (reference sequence).

This clone was detected once. V gene TRBV9 combines with J gene TRBJ1-3, with D possibly being TRBD1 (5 bases). Germline assignment: CDR1 SGDLS and CDR2 YYNGEE. The CDR3 loop spans 16 amino acids. Between the trimmed V and J ends, which lost 0 bases and 1 base, there was a span of 11 bases. CDR3 coding DNA: TGTGCCAGCAGCGTAGGGGGCAGGGTTTCTGGAAACACCATATATTTT. This translates into CASSVGGRVSGNTIYF.

The chain joins TRBV5-1 to TRBJ2-2; D is perhaps TRBD2 (6 bases). Germline CDR1 is SGHRS and CDR2 is YFSETQ. The V end lost 4 bases, the J end lost 6 bases, and 19 bases lay between the germline ends. CDR3 size: 16 residues. The CDR3 region has the DNA TGCGCCAGCAGCGCACTGACTAGTTCGGGTGCCGGGGAGCTGTTTTTT. It encodes CASSALTSSGAGELFF. Combining the CDR3 with reference TRBV5-1 and TRBJ2-2 gives the whole variable domain KAGVTQTPRYLIKTRGQQVTLSCSPISGHRSVSWYQQTPGQGLQFLFEYFSETQRNKGNFPGRFSGRQFSNSRSEMNVSTLELGDSALYLCASSALTSSGAGELFFGEGSRLTVL.

The gene calls are TRBV6-6 and TRBJ2-7; maybe TRBD2 (5 bases). Trimming stripped 6 bases from V and 0 bases from J, with 9 bases between. The CDR3 is made up of 13 amino acids. CDR1 is MNHNY, CDR2 SVGAGI, per germline (reference sequence). The chain's CDR3 is CASRDFSSYEQYF. The CDR3 nucleotides read TGTGCCAGCAGGGACTTCTCCTCCTACGAGCAGTACTTC.

The V and J genes are TRBV29-1 and TRBJ2-7, with D perhaps matching TRBD1 (5 bases). V was shortened by 5 bases and J by 0 bases, with 11 bases between the two germline ends. This CDR3 contains 13 residues. The V gene's germline CDR1 is SQVTM and CDR2 ANQGSEA. The DNA for the CDR3 is TGCAGCGTTACTGGACACCTCTCCTACGAGCAGTACTTC. Encoded protein: CSVTGHLSYEQYF.

As to this clone: The junction shows a germline mismatch at one end, possibly a read error. The V gene is TRBV7-7, the J gene TRBJ2-1, with 7 bases identical to TRBD2. This CDR3 contains 14 residues. Per germline, CDR1 SSHAT and CDR2 FNYEAQ (reference sequence). The CDR3, as DNA: TGTGCTAGCAGCGCATACGGGGGGTACAATGAGCAGTTCTTC. Translated: CASSAYGGYNEQFF.

V usage is TRBV7-6 and J usage is TRBJ1-5; a weak D match, TRBD1 (6 bases). The germline gives CDR1 SGHVS, CDR2 FNYEAQ. The CDR3 is 15 residues long. Trimming cost V 5 bases and J 5 bases, with 16 bases left between them. The CDR3 loop is CASSLLGGGHQPQHF. CDR3 bases: TGTGCCAGCAGCCTCCTGGGGGGGGGCCATCAGCCCCAGCATTTT.

The chain joins TRBV28 to TRBJ1-2; D may be TRBD1 (5 bases). Trimming took off 2 bases at V and 1 base at J, with 14 bases between the two ends. This CDR3 region has 16 residues. CDR1 and CDR2 (germline): MDHEN, SYDVKM. Written as DNA, the CDR3 is TGTGCCAGCAGTTTACCTGCAGGGATTGGTAACTATGGCTACACCTTC. It translates to CASSLPAGIGNYGYTF.

The chain couples TRBV4-2 to TRBJ2-5; 11 bases map to TRBD2. Germline V gives CDR1 LGHNA, CDR2 YNFKEQ. This CDR3 spans 16 amino acids. J lost 7 bases, V lost 5 bases, and 12 bases had no gene match. CDR3 region: CASSARGTSGSGTQYF. CDR3 nucleotide sequence: TGTGCCAGCAGCGCCCGGGGAACTAGCGGGAGCGGGACCCAGTACTTC.

The J gene is TRBJ2-5, the V gene TRBV27; 7 bases map to TRBD2. The trim removed 8 bases at V and 2 bases at J, leaving 11 bases unmatched. Per the germline V gene, CDR1 is MNHEY and CDR2 is SMNVEV (reference sequence). The CDR3 sequence is 15 residues long. This CDR3 is CASRIIAGLQETQYF. The CDR3 region has the DNA TGTGCCAGCCGGATAATAGCGGGCCTACAAGAGACCCAGTACTTC.

V is TRBV25-1 and J is TRBJ1-5; 9 bases agree with TRBD1. Germline-derived CDR1 and CDR2 are MGHDK and SYGVNS. There are 15 residues in the CDR3. The V segment lost 6 bases and the J segment 5 bases; nucleotides outside the gene matches: 8. CDR3 coding DNA: TGTGCCAGCAGCCGGACAGGGGCGGGGGATCAGCCCCAGCATTTT. Its translation is CASSRTGAGDQPQHF.

V and J are TRBV7-8 and TRBJ2-1, with no clear D. Per germline, CDR1 SGHVS and CDR2 FQNEAQ. The CDR3 sequence is 11 residues long. Between the trimmed V and J ends, which lost 4 bases and 13 bases, there was a span of 11 bases. The CDR3 loop is CASSSEVIQFF. CDR3 coding DNA: TGTGCCAGCAGCTCCGAGGTCATACAGTTCTTC.

The chain links TRBV28 to TRBJ1-1; D ambiguous. Germline CDR1 is MDHEN and CDR2 is SYDVKM. There are 13 residues in the CDR3. V shed 4 bases and J shed 1 base, with 7 bases lying between them. The CDR3 loop reads CASSSQSNTEAFF. CDR3 coding DNA: TGTGCCAGCAGTTCCCAGTCGAACACTGAAGCTTTCTTT.

The chain is built from TRBV5-4 and TRBJ2-7; D is perhaps TRBD2 (6 bases). With 2 bases removed from V and 4 bases from J, the gap between germline ends came to 16 bases. Germline loops: CDR1 SGHNT, CDR2 YYREEE (reference sequence). The CDR3 length is 15 residues. The CDR3 coding sequence is TGTGCCAGCAGCTTAGTCCCGGGAGTAGCTTACGAGCAGTACTTC. This encodes CASSLVPGVAYEQYF.

The chain combines TRBV18 with TRBJ1-1; D not certain. The V gene lost 2 bases and the J gene lost 4 bases, with 8 bases spanning the gap. This CDR3 spans 13 amino acids. The V gene's germline CDR1 is KGHSH and CDR2 LQKENI. In DNA form, the CDR3 reads TGTGCCAGCTCACCAATTTCAGGCACTGAAGCTTTCTTT. Amino acid sequence: CASSPISGTEAFF.

With respect to this clone: The same CDR3 arises from other DNA sequences in this sample as well. The J gene is TRBJ2-7, the V gene TRBV11-2; 8 bases map to TRBD1. Trimming cost V 2 bases and J 2 bases; bases outside gene matches: 5. Germline CDR1 reads SGHAT; CDR2 reads FQNNGV. The CDR3 spans 15 residues. The CDR3 protein is CASSLTGGAAYEQYF. The CDR3, as DNA: TGTGCCAGCAGCTTAACAGGGGGTGCAGCCTACGAGCAGTACTTC. The variable domain in full, completed from reference TRBV11-2 and TRBJ2-7, reads EAGVAQSPRYKIIEKRQSVAFWCNPISGHATLYWYQQILGQGPKLLIQFQNNGVVDDSQLPKDRFSAERLKGVDSTLKIQPAKLEDSAVYLCASSLTGGAAYEQYFGPGTRLTVT.

This clone occurred a few times. The rearrangement joins TRBV11-2 to TRBJ1-1; D is unclear. This CDR3 has 14 amino acids. V was trimmed by 2 bases and J by 2 bases, leaving 9 bases between them. Germline assignment: CDR1 SGHAT and CDR2 FQNNGV. The CDR3 sequence: CASSLRRFNTEAFF. DNA for the CDR3: TGTGCCAGCAGCTTAAGACGTTTTAACACTGAAGCTTTCTTT.

Points on this clone: Other nucleotide sequences from this sample produce the same CDR3. The gene calls are TRBV5-1 and TRBJ2-7; 7 bases agree with TRBD1. The CDR3 runs 13 residues. Losses at the gene ends were 3 bases for V and 3 bases for J; bases not matched to a gene: 3. The germline V gene has CDR1 SGHRS and CDR2 YFSETQ. CDR3 DNA: TGCGCCAGCAGCTCCCCAGGGGGCTACGAGCAGTACTTC. Amino acids: CASSSPGGYEQYF.

Remarks on this clone: Other DNA sequences from this sample encode an identical CDR3 as well. This rearrangement joins TRBV18 to TRBJ1-1; TRBD1 matches at 8 bases. CDR1 and CDR2 (germline): KGHSH, LQKENI. The J segment lost 1 base and the V segment lost 6 bases, leaving 1 base of the junction unmatched. The CDR3 has 13 residues. CDR3 sequence reads: CASSGQGNTEAFF. The CDR3 region has the DNA TGTGCCAGCTCCGGACAGGGGAACACTGAAGCTTTCTTT.

The J gene is TRBJ1-2, the V gene TRBV5-4; no reliable D call. Between the trimmed V and J ends, which lost 0 bases and 8 bases, there was a span of 11 bases. The V gene's germline CDR1 is SGHNT and CDR2 YYREEE (reference sequence). There are 13 residues in the CDR3. In nucleotides, the CDR3 is TGTGCCAGCAGCTTGGGAGTTCCGGGAGGCTACACCTTC. Translating it yields CASSLGVPGGYTF.

The chain employs TRBV7-8 and TRBJ2-7, with 7 bases identical to TRBD2. CDR3 size: 15 residues. V dropped 2 bases and J dropped 4; count of bases not matched to a gene: 8. Germline assignment: CDR1 SGHVS and CDR2 FQNEAQ. The CDR3 here is CASSLRREFTYEQYF. Here the CDR3 DNA reads TGTGCCAGCAGCTTAAGGCGGGAGTTTACTTACGAGCAGTACTTC.

The rearrangement uses TRBV14 and TRBJ2-1; 12 nucleotides line up with TRBD2. The junction had 3 bases not matched to a gene; V was cut back by 3 bases and J by 6 bases. Per the germline V gene, CDR1 is SGHDN and CDR2 is FVKESK. The CDR3 totals 15 residues. CDR3 in amino acids: CASSHGLAGRNEQFF. The DNA for the CDR3 is TGTGCCAGCAGCCACGGACTAGCGGGACGCAATGAGCAGTTCTTC. Full variable domain (missing parts from reference TRBV14 and TRBJ2-1): EAGVTQFPSHSVIEKGQTVTLRCDPISGHDNLYWYRRVMGKEIKFLLHFVKESKQDESGMPNNRFLAERTGGTYSTLKVQPAELEDSGVYFCASSHGLAGRNEQFFGPGTRLTVL.

This chain connects TRBV14 to TRBJ2-7; D is unclear. The CDR3 loop spans 13 amino acids. V dropped 2 bases and J dropped 6 bases, with 11 bases sitting between them. Germline V gives CDR1 SGHDN, CDR2 FVKESK. CDR3 in amino acids: CASSQRPNGEQYF. The CDR3 bases are TGTGCCAGCAGCCAACGGCCTAACGGCGAGCAGTACTTC.

As concerns this clone: The same CDR3 arises from other DNA sequences in this sample as well. The V and J genes are TRBV6-5 and TRBJ1-2; D not certain. The CDR3 runs to 13 residues. Trimming took 0 bases from V and 2 from J, leaving 4 bases between them. Germline V gives CDR1 MNHEY, CDR2 SVGAGI. The CDR3 protein is CASSYSRNYGYTF. CDR3 nucleotide sequence: TGTGCCAGCAGTTACTCGCGAAACTATGGCTACACCTTC.

This chain links TRBV2 with TRBJ1-5, with D unresolved. CDR1 is SNHLY, CDR2 FYNNEI, per germline. The ends were cut back, 3 bases at V and 2 bases at J, with 14 bases in the middle. The CDR3 covers 16 residues. This CDR3 is CASSEASTGGNQPQHF. CDR3 nucleotide sequence: TGTGCCAGCAGTGAGGCCTCCACGGGAGGCAATCAGCCCCAGCATTTT.